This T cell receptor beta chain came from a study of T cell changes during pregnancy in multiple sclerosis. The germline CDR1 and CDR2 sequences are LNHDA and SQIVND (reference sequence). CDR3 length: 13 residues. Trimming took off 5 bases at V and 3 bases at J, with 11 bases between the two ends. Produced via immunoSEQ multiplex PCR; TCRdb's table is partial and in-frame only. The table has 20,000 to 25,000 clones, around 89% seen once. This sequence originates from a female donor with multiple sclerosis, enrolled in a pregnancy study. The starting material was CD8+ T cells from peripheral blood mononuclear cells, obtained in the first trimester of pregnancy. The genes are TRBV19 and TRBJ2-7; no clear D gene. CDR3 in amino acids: CASSPDMNYEQYF. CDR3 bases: TGTGCCAGTAGTCCCGACATGAACTACGAGCAGTACTTC.